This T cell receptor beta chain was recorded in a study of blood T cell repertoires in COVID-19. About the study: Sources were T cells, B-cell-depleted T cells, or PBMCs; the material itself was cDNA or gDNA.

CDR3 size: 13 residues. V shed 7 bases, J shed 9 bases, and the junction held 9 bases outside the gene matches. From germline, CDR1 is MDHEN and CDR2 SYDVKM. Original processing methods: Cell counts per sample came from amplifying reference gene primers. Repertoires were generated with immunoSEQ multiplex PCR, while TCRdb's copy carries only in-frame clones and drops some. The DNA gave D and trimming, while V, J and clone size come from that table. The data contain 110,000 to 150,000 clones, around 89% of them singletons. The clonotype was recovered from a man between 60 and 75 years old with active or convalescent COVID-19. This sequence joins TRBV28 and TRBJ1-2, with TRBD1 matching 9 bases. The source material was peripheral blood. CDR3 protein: CASTLGDRASYTF. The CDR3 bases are TGTGCCAGCACCTTGGGGGACAGGGCTAGCTACACCTTC.